This record looks at one T cell receptor (beta chain) sequence and its context. The data stem from a study of control samples from healthy donors and cancer patients. Repertoires were generated with immunoSEQ multiplex PCR, while TCRdb's copy carries only in-frame clones and drops some. The sample holds about 22,000 clones, roughly 83% seen once. Trimming cost V 5 bases and J 5 bases, with 8 bases left between them. The CDR3 is 12 residues long. Germline V gene lookup returns CDR1 SEHNR and CDR2 FQNEAQ (reference sequence). V usage is TRBV7-9 and J usage is TRBJ2-3, with D unclear. Source material: PBMCs. This receptor was obtained from a man in his sixties with head and neck cancer. The CDR3, as DNA: TGTGCCAGCAGCCAAAATAGAGATACGCAGTATTTT. Translation: CASSQNRDTQYF.